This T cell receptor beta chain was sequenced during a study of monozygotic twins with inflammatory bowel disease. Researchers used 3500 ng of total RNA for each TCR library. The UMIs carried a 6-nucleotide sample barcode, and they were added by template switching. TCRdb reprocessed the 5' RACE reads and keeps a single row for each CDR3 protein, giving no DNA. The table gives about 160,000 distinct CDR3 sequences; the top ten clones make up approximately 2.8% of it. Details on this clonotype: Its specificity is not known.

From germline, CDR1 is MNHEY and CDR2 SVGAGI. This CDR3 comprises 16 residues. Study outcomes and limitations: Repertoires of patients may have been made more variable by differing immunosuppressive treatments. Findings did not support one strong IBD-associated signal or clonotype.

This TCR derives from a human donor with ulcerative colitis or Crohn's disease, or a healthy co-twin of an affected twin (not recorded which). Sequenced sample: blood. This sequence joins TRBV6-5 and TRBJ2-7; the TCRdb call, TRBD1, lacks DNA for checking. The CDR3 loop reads CASSYFGQGAKSEQYF.